The present entry profiles one T cell receptor beta chain with its context. Data came from immunoSEQ multiplex PCR; TCRdb stores just in-frame clones and leaves some out. Of over 300,000 clones listed, 90% are singletons. This sample is drawn from a study of blood T cell repertoires in COVID-19. The CDR3 consists of 13 residues. Germline assignment: CDR1 KGHDR and CDR2 SFDVKD. V shed 5 bases and J 8 bases; nucleotides not matched to a gene: 6. Sequenced input: peripheral blood. V gene TRBV24-1 combines with J gene TRBJ1-2; TRBD1 agrees at 8 bases. This TCR came from a man in his late teens or twenties with active or convalescent COVID-19. The CDR3 region has the DNA TGTGCCACCAGTGGCGGACAGGGATTCGGCTACACCTTC. It yields the protein CATSGGQGFGYTF.